These 22 T cell receptor beta chains share one sample of origin, sequenced in a study of cytomegalovirus exposure and HLA in healthy donors. With 60 Vbeta and 13 Jbeta primers, the PCR was carried out. Using immunoSEQ multiplex PCR, the repertoire was profiled, and TCRdb retains in-frame clones only, with some absent. The table records around 130,000 clones, 80% of them present only once. The sequencing input was PBMCs. These TCRs come from a woman aged 35 to 49 in good health and CMV-seronegative.

The chain uses TRBV5-6 and TRBJ1-6; D remains ambiguous. This CDR3 is built from 16 residues. Trimming left V 3 bases short and J 4 bases short, with 14 bases between. From germline, CDR1 is SGHDT and CDR2 YYEEEE. DNA for the CDR3: TGTGCCAGCAGCTCCCTGGAGGCCGGATATAATTCACCCCTCCACTTT. Translation: CASSSLEAGYNSPLHF.

CDR3 sequence (DNA): TGTGCCAGCAGTTTAGATGGCGGGAGGGCCAAAGAGCAGTTCTTC. Protein product: CASSLDGGRAKEQFF. The J gene is TRBJ2-1, the V gene TRBV28; 9 bases align to TRBD2. CDR3 size: 15 residues. V shed 2 bases and J 10 bases; nucleotides not matched to a gene: 9. CDR1 is MDHEN, CDR2 SYDVKM, per germline.

The rearrangement joins TRBV28 to TRBJ2-7, with 7 bases aligning to TRBD2. CDR3 length: 14 amino acids. CDR1 and CDR2 from the germline V gene are MDHEN and SYDVKM. With 3 bases clipped from V and 2 bases from J, the junction kept 4 bases outside the gene matches. CDR3 region: CASSLTSRTYEQYF. The CDR3 DNA reads as TGTGCCAGCAGTTTGACTAGCCGAACCTACGAGCAGTACTTC.

V is TRBV27 and J is TRBJ2-2; D is ambiguous. The germline gives CDR1 MNHEY, CDR2 SMNVEV (reference sequence). Trimming removed 6 bases from V and 6 bases from J, with 14 bases in between. This CDR3 region has 14 residues. CDR3 protein: CASSISLVAGELFF. DNA for the CDR3: TGTGCCAGCAGCATCTCACTCGTGGCCGGGGAGCTGTTTTTT.

The rearrangement joins TRBV2 to TRBJ1-1; possibly TRBD1 for D (5 bases). The V gene's germline CDR1 is SNHLY and CDR2 FYNNEI. V lost 7 bases to trimming and J lost 4 bases, with 13 bases between them. The CDR3 extends over 13 amino acids. CDR3 nucleotide sequence: TGTGCCAGCAAAGGGGCGGAGGGCACTGAAGCTTTCTTT. Translated: CASKGAEGTEAFF.

This chain uses TRBV6-1 with TRBJ1-1; a possible D gene is TRBD1 (6 bases). The CDR3 runs to 14 residues. The germline gives CDR1 MNHNS, CDR2 SASEGT. V was pared by 4 bases and J by 0 bases, with 9 bases between. The CDR3 DNA is TGTGCCAGCAGTGGTCACAGGGTGAACACTGAAGCTTTCTTT. It specifies CASSGHRVNTEAFF.

Here the CDR3 reads CASSELSNQPQHF. The CDR3 region has the DNA TGTGCCAGCAGTGAACTCAGCAATCAGCCCCAGCATTTT. J is TRBJ1-5 and V is TRBV6-1; D is ambiguous. Germline CDR1 is MNHNS and CDR2 is SASEGT. V gave up 2 bases and J gave up 1 base, with 3 bases separating them. This CDR3 is built from 13 residues.

The DNA for the CDR3 is TGTGCCACCCGTCCTGGTAGAGTCACCGGGGAGCTGTTTTTT. This codes for CATRPGRVTGELFF. The chain joins TRBV19 to TRBJ2-2, with unresolved D. V was pared by 10 bases and J by 4 bases, with 16 bases between. In germline, CDR1 is LNHDA, CDR2 SQIVND (reference sequence). The CDR3 is 14 amino acids.

CDR3 residues: CASSHETYSGSGFF. In DNA form, the CDR3 reads TGTGCCAGCAGCCATGAAACCTATAGCGGGAGTGGGTTCTTC. V is TRBV7-2 and J is TRBJ2-1; 9 bases agree with TRBD2. The CDR3 contains 14 residues. Germline trimming cut 5 bases from V and 15 bases from J; bases unmatched to any gene: 14. The V gene's germline CDR1 is SGHTA and CDR2 FQGNSA.

In this sample, this clone turned up once. The V and J genes are TRBV6-6 and TRBJ2-1, with 9 bases fitting TRBD1. CDR3 length equals 13 residues. Germline assignment: CDR1 MNHNY and CDR2 SVGAGI (reference sequence). The J segment lost 4 bases and the V segment lost 11 bases, leaving 6 bases of the junction unmatched. Here the CDR3 reads CAGRTGAYNEQFF. CDR3 sequence (DNA): TGTGCCGGGAGGACAGGGGCTTACAATGAGCAGTTCTTC.

The chain has TRBV28 and TRBJ1-5, with 8 positions matching TRBD1. The ends lost 2 bases at V and 3 bases at J; junction bases unmatched: 3. The CDR3 loop spans 15 amino acids. CDR1 MDHEN and CDR2 SYDVKM come from the germline V gene. The DNA of the CDR3 is TGTGCCAGCAGTTTAATGACAGGGGTCAATCAGCCCCAGCATTTT. The encoded protein is CASSLMTGVNQPQHF.

This chain connects TRBV5-4 to TRBJ1-2; tentatively, D is TRBD1 (6 bases). V shed 0 bases and J shed 1 base, with 13 bases lying between them. This CDR3 has 16 residues. CDR1 is SGHNT and CDR2 is YYREEE in the germline V gene (reference sequence). CDR3 in DNA: TGTGCCAGCAGCTTGGATCCCGGCAGGGGTAACTATGGCTACACCTTC. Encoded protein: CASSLDPGRGNYGYTF.

The V and J genes are TRBV7-3 and TRBJ2-1, with TRBD2 matching over 13 bases. The length of the CDR3 is 13 residues. Germline V gene data show CDR1 as SGHTA and CDR2 as FQGTGA. V lost 2 bases and J lost 15; bases outside the gene matches: 4. The CDR3 sequence: CASSLGTSGIPFF. The CDR3 bases are TGTGCCAGCAGCTTAGGGACTAGCGGGATTCCGTTCTTC.

V and J are TRBV10-3 and TRBJ1-1, with 7 nucleotides matching TRBD1. Trimming took 11 bases from V and 2 from J; bases not matched to a gene: 14. Germline V CDR1 and CDR2: ENHRY, SYGVKD. CDR3 size: 15 residues. The CDR3 protein is CASTGTAEINTEAFF. As DNA, the CDR3 is TGTGCCTCGACGGGGACAGCCGAAATTAACACTGAAGCTTTCTTT.

The rearrangement uses TRBV2 and TRBJ1-2, with D possibly being TRBD1 (5 bases). Looked up from germline, CDR1 is SNHLY and CDR2 is FYNNEI. V lost 5 bases, J lost 7 bases, and 17 bases lay in between. The CDR3 loop spans 14 amino acids. CDR3 loop: CASSTGQGTGGYTF. CDR3 sequence (DNA): TGTGCCAGCAGTACCGGGCAGGGTACCGGTGGCTACACCTTC.

The genes are TRBV28 and TRBJ1-4; D is perhaps TRBD1 (6 bases). The V gene lost 6 bases and the J gene lost 4 bases, with 15 bases spanning the gap. CDR3 length: 15 residues. Germline V gene data show CDR1 as MDHEN and CDR2 as SYDVKM. The CDR3 nucleotides read TGTGCCAGCAGCGGAAGGGGGTTGGTTAATGAAAAACTGTTTTTT. Encoded protein: CASSGRGLVNEKLFF.

The chain combines TRBV5-4 with TRBJ2-7; 7 nucleotides align to TRBD2. In germline, CDR1 is SGHNT, CDR2 YYREEE (reference sequence). The CDR3 runs to 15 residues. J was trimmed by 6 bases and V by 4 bases; bases with no gene match: 13. The CDR3 is CASSRAGTNPIEQYF. In DNA form, the CDR3 reads TGTGCCAGCAGCAGGGCCGGGACTAATCCGATCGAGCAGTACTTC.

The gene calls are TRBV4-3 and TRBJ2-2; D possibly corresponds to TRBD2 (6 bases). The germline V and J ends were trimmed by 1 base and 4 bases, with 10 bases remaining between them. Germline lookup yields CDR1 LGHNA and CDR2 YSLEER. The CDR3 consists of 15 residues. CDR3 DNA: TGCGCCAGCAGCCAAGTCCCGCGGGGCACCGGGGAGCTGTTTTTT. This encodes CASSQVPRGTGELFF.

This clone was recorded once. This sequence joins TRBV7-8 and TRBJ2-7; no clear D gene. From germline, CDR1 is SGHVS and CDR2 FQNEAQ. V was shortened by 3 bases and J by 5 bases, with 11 bases between the two germline ends. The CDR3 consists of 13 residues. The CDR3 DNA follows: TGTGCCAGCAGCTTCGCCCGGAGCGACGAGCAGTACTTC. It yields the protein CASSFARSDEQYF.

The rearrangement joins TRBV5-1 to TRBJ1-1; unclear D gene. This CDR3 has 13 amino acids. Per the germline V gene, CDR1 is SGHRS and CDR2 is YFSETQ. CDR3 sequence: CATARVMNTEAFF. CDR3 sequence (DNA): TGCGCAACAGCACGAGTCATGAACACTGAAGCTTTCTTT.

V gene TRBV2 combines with J gene TRBJ1-2; D call uncertain. The CDR3 covers 15 residues. The germline V gene encodes CDR1 SNHLY and CDR2 FYNNEI. V dropped 7 bases and J dropped 1 base, with 16 bases sitting between them. Here the CDR3 DNA reads TGTGCCAGCAATGACGGGAGTGAGTTTAACTATGGCTACACCTTC. This sequence encodes CASNDGSEFNYGYTF.

This chain links TRBV7-9 with TRBJ2-1; 9 bases are shared with TRBD2. From germline, CDR1 is SEHNR and CDR2 FQNEAQ (reference sequence). This CDR3 contains 17 residues. V lost 1 base, J lost 7 bases, and 11 bases stayed unmatched. This chain's CDR3 is CASSLGGAGGPGNEQFF. As DNA, the CDR3 is TGTGCCAGCAGCTTAGGGGGGGCGGGAGGGCCGGGTAATGAGCAGTTCTTC.